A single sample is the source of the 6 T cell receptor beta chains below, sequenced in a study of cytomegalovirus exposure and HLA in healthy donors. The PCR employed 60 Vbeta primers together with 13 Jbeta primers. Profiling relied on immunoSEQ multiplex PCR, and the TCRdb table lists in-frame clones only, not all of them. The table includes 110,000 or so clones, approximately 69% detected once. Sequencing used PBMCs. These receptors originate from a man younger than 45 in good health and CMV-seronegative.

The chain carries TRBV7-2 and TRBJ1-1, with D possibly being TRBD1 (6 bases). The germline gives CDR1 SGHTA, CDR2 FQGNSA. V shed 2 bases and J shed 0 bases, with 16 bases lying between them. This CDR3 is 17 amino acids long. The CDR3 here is CASSLSSRGVMNTEAFF. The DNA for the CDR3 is TGTGCCAGCAGCTTAAGTAGCAGGGGTGTCATGAACACTGAAGCTTTCTTT.

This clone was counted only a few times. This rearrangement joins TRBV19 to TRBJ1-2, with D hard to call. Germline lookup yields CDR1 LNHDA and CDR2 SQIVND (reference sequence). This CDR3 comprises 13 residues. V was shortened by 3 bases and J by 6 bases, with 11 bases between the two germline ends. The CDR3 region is CASSISTYNGYTF. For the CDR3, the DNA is TGTGCCAGTAGTATTTCAACTTATAATGGCTACACCTTC.

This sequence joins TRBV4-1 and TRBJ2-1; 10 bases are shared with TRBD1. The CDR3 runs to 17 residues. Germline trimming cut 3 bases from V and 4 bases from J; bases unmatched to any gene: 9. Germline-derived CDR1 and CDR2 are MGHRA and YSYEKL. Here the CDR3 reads CASSHSKGTGAYNEQFF. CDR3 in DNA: TGCGCCAGCAGCCATTCCAAGGGGACAGGGGCTTACAATGAGCAGTTCTTC.

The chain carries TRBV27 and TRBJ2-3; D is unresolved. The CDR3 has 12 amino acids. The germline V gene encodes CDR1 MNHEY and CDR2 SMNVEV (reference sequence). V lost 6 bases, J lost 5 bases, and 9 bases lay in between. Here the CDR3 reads CASSHLGDTQYF. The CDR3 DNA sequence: TGTGCCAGCAGCCACCTCGGAGATACGCAGTATTTT.

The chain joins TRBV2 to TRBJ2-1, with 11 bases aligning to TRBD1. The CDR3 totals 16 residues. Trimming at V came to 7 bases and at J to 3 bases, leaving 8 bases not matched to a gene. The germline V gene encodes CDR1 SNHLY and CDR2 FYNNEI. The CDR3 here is CASKGQGAQNYNEQFF. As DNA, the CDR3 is TGTGCCAGCAAAGGACAGGGGGCGCAGAACTACAATGAGCAGTTCTTC.

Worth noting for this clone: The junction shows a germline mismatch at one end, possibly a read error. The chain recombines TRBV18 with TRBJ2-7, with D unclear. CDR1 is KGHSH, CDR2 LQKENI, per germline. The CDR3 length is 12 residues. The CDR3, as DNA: TGTGCCAGCTCACCCTCCTCCTACGGGCAGTACTTC. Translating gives CASSPSSYGQYF. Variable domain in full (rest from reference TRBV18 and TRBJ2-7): NAGVMQNPRHLVRRRGQEARLRCSPMKGHSHVYWYRQLPEEGLKFMVYLQKENIIDESGMPKERFSAEFPKEGPSILRIQQVVRGDSAAYFCASSPSSYGQYFGPGTRLTVT.